This T cell receptor (beta chain) was retrieved from a study of T cell repertoires in cytomegalovirus infection. Study information: CMV epitopes in the study were HLA-C-restricted (recently identified) and HLA-B-restricted (well studied). Based on public TCR beta signatures, there were indications of CMV infection and of a matching HLA type.

The CDR3 has 14 amino acids. Trimming at V came to 4 bases and at J to 8 bases, leaving 7 bases not matched to a gene. CDR1 is MNHEY, CDR2 SMNVEV, per germline (reference sequence). Via MiXCR, TCRdb re-called the reads, giving one row per CDR3 protein. The table lists roughly 800,000 distinct CDR3 sequences, 25% to 35% of them singletons, with around 13% in the top ten. Regarding this clonotype: Its cognate antigen is unknown.

The sequencing used cultured CD8+ T cells from PBMCs, collected from culture after CMV antigen stimulation. V usage is TRBV27 and J usage is TRBJ2-1, with 8 bases that match TRBD1. The sequence was obtained from a human donor in good health (CMV status not recorded). Some clones in this sample may be carry-over from other donors' samples. The CDR3 here is CASSSGQGPDEQFF. The CDR3, as DNA: TGTGCCAGCAGTTCCGGACAGGGTCCGGATGAGCAGTTCTTC.